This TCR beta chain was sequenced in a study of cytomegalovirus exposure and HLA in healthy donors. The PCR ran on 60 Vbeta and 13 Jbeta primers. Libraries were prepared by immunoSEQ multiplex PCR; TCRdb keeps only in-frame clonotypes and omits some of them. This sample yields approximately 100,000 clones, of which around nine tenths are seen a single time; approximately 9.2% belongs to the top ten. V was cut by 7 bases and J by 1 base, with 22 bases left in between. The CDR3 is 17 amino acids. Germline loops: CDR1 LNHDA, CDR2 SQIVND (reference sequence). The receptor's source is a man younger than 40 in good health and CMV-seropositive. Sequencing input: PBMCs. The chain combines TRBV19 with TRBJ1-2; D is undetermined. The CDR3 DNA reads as TGTGCCAGTATAGAAAGGTCCGCAGGTGGATATAACTATGGCTACACCTTC. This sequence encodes CASIERSAGGYNYGYTF. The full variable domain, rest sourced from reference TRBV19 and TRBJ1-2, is DGGITQSPKYLFRKEGQNVTLSCEQNLNHDAMYWYRQDPGQGLRLIYYSQIVNDFQKGDIAEGYSVSREKKESFPLTVTSAQKNPTAFYLCASIERSAGGYNYGYTFGSGTRLTVV.